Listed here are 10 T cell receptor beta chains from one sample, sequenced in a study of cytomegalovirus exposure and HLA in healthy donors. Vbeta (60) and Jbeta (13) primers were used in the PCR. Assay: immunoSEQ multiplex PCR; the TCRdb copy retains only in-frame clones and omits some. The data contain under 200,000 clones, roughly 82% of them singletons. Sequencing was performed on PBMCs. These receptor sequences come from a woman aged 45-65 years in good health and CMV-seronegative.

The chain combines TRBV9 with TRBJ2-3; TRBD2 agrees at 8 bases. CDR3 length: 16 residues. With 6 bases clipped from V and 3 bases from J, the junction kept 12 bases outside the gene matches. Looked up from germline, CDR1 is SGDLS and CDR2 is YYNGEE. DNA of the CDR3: TGTGCCAGCACCAGAACCCCTGAGCGGGGGACAGATACGCAGTATTTT. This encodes CASTRTPERGTDTQYF.

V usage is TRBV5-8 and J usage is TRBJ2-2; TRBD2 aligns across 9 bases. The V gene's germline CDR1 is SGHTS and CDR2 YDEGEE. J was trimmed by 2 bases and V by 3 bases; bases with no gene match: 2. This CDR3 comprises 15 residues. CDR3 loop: CASSWGLANTGELFF. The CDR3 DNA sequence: TGTGCCAGCAGCTGGGGACTAGCCAACACCGGGGAGCTGTTTTTT.

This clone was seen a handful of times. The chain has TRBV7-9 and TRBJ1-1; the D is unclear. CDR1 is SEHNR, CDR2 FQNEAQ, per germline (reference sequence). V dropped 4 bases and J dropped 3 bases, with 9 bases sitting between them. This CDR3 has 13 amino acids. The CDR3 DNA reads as TGTGCCAGCAGCTACTATCGAGACACTGAAGCTTTCTTT. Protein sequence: CASSYYRDTEAFF.

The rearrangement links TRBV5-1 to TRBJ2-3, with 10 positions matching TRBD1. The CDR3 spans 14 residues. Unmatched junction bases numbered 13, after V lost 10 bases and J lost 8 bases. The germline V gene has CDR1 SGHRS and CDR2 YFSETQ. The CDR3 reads CASVGQGEVGTQYF. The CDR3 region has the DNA TGCGCCTCCGTTGGACAGGGGGAGGTCGGTACGCAGTATTTT.

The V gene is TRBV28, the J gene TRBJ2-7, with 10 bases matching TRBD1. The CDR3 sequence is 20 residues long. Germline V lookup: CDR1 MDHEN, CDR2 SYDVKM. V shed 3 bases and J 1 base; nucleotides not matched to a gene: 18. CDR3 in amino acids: CASSFPPGDRGPKRSYEQYF. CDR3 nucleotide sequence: TGTGCCAGCAGTTTCCCCCCCGGGGACAGGGGCCCCAAAAGATCCTACGAGCAGTACTTC.

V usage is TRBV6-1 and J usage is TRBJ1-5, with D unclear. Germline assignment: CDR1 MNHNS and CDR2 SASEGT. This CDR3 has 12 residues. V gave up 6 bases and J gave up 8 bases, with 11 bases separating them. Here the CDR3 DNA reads TGTGCCAGCAGCCAGCGGATCGAGCCCCAGCATTTT. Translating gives CASSQRIEPQHF.

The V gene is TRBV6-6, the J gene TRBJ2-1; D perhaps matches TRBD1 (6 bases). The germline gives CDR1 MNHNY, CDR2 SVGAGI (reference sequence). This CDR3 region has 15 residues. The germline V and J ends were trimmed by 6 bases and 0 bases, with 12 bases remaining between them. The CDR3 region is CASSPTGFSYNEQFF. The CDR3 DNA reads TGTGCCAGCAGCCCAACAGGGTTCTCCTACAATGAGCAGTTCTTC.

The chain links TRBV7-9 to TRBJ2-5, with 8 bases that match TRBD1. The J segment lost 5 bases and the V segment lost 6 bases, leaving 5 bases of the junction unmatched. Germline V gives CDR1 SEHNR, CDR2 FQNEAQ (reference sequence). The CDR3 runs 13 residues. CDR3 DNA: TGTGCCAGCAGTACAGGGGGGAGGGAGACCCAGTACTTC. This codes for CASSTGGRETQYF.

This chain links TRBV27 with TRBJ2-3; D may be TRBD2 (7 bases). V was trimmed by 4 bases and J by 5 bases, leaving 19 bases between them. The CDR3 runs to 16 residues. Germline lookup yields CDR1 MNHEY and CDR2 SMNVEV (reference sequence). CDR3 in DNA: TGTGCCAGCAGTTGGGGGGGGACAACCGTGCGAGATACGCAGTATTTT. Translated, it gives CASSWGGTTVRDTQYF.

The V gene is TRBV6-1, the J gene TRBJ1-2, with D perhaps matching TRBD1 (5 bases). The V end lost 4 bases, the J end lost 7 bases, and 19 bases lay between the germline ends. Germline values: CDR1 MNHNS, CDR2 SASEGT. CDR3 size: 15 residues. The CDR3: CASSASGGTVGGYTF. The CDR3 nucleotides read TGTGCCAGCAGTGCCTCCGGGGGGACTGTGGGTGGCTACACCTTC.